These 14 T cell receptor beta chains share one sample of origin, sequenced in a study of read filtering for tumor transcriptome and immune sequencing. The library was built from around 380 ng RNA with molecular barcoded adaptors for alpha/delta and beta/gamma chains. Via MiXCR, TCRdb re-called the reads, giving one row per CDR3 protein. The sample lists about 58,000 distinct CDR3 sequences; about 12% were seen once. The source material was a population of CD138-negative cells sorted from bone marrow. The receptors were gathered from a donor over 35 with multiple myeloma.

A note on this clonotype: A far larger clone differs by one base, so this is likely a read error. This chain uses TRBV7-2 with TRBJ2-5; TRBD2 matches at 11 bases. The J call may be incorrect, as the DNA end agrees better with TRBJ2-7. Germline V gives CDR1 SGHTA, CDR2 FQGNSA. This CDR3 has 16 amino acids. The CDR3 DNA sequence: TGTGCCAGCAGCTTCGCTAGCGGGGGGCCCTCCTACGAGCAGTACTTC. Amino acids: CASSFASGGPSYEQYF.

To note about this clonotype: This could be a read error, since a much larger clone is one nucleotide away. In DNA, the CDR3 is TGCGCCAGCAGCTTCCGCCAGGGACAGGCGAACGCCGGGGAGCTGTTTTTT. It encodes CASSFRQGQANAGELFF. The chain recombines TRBV5-1 with TRBJ2-2; 8 bases are shared with TRBD1. CDR1 is SGHRS, CDR2 YFSETQ, per germline. The CDR3 totals 17 residues.

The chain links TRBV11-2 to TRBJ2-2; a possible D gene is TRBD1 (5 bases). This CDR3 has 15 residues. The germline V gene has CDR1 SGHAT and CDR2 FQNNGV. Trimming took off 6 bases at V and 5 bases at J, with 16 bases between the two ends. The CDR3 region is CASRILKGVTGELFF. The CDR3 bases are TGTGCCAGCAGGATCCTAAAAGGGGTTACCGGGGAGCTGTTTTTT.

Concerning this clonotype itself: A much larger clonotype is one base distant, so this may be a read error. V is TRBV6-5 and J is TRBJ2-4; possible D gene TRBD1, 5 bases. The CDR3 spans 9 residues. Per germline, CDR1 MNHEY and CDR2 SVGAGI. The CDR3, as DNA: TGTGCCAGCAAGGAGACAGAATTTTTC. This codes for CASKETEFF.

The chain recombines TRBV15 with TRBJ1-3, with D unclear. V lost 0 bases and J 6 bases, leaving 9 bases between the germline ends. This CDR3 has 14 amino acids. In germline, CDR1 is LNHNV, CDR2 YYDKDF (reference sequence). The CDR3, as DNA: TGTGCCACCAGCAGAGATGTGGCGGAAAACACCATATATTTT. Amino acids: CATSRDVAENTIYF.

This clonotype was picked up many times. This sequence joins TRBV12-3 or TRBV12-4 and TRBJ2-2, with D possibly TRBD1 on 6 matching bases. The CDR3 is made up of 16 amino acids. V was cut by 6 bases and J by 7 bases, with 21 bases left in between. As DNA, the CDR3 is TGTGCCAGCAGCCGTCTGACAGGACTCAAAGGCGGGGAGCTGTTTTTT. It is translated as CASSRLTGLKGGELFF.

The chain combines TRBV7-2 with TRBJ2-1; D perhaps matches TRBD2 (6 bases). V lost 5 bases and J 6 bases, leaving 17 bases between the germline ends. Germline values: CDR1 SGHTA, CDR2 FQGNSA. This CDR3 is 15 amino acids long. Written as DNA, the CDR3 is TGTGCCAGCAGCCCTAGACAAGCGGGCGTCAATGAGCAGTTCTTC. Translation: CASSPRQAGVNEQFF.

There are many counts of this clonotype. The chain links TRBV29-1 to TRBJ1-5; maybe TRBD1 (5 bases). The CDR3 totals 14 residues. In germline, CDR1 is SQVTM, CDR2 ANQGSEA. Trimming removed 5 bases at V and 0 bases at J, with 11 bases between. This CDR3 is CSVNIGGSNQPQHF. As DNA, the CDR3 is TGCAGCGTTAACATTGGGGGTAGCAATCAGCCCCAGCATTTT.

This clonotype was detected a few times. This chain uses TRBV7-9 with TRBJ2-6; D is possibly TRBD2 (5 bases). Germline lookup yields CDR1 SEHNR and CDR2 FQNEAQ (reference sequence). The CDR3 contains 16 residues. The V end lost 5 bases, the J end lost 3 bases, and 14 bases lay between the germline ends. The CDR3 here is CASSPRGIGGANVLTF. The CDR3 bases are TGTGCCAGCAGCCCCAGAGGGATAGGTGGGGCCAACGTCCTGACTTTC.

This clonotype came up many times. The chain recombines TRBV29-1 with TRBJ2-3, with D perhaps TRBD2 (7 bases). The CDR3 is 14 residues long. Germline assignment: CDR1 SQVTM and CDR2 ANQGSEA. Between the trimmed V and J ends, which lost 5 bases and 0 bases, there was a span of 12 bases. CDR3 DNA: TGCAGCGTTAGGGGGGGAACTAGCACAGATACGCAGTATTTT. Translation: CSVRGGTSTDTQYF.

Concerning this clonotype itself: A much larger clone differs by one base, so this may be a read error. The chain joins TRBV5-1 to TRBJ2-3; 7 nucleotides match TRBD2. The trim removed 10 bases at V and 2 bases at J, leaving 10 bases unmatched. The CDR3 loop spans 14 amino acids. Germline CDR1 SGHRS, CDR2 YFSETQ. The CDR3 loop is CARHPGLNTDTQYF. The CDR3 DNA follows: TGCGCCCGCCATCCGGGACTAAACACAGATACGCAGTATTTT.

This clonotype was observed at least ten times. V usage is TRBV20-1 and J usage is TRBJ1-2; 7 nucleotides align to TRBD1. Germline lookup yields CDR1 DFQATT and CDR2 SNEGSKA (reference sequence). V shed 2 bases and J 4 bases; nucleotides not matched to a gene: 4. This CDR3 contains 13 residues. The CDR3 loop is CSARPDRVYGYTF. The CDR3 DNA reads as TGCAGTGCTAGACCCGACAGGGTCTATGGCTACACCTTC.

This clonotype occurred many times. The CDR3 region has the DNA TGTGCCAGCAGCCCACGGGGACAGGGGGGACACAATGAGCAGTTCTTC. It specifies CASSPRGQGGHNEQFF. The chain carries TRBV9 and TRBJ2-1; 11 positions agree with TRBD1. The CDR3 totals 16 residues. Trimming removed 4 bases from V and 5 bases from J; junction bases left unmatched: 8. Germline CDR1 reads SGDLS; CDR2 reads YYNGEE.

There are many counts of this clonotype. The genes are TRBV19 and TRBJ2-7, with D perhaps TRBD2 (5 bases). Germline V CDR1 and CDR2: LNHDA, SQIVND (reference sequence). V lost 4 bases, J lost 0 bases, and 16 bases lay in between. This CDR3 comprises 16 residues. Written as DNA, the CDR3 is TGTGCCAGTAGTAGCCGCGGACGGGAATACTCCTACGAGCAGTACTTC. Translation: CASSSRGREYSYEQYF.